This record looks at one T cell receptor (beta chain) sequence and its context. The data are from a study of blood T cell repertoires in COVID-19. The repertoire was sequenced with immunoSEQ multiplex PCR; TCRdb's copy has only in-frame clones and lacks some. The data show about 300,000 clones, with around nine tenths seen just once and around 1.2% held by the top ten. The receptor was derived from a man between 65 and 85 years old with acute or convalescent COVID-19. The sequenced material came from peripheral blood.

The CDR3: CASSSKGQVTDTQYF. CDR3 nucleotide sequence: TGTGCCAGCAGCTCCAAGGGACAGGTCACAGATACGCAGTATTTT. The V and J genes are TRBV7-3 and TRBJ2-3; 8 bases line up with TRBD1. V was clipped by 4 bases and J by 2 bases; unmatched bases: 5. CDR3 length: 15 amino acids. CDR1 is SGHTA, CDR2 FQGTGA, per germline.